The TCR beta chain under discussion was sequenced for a study of CD8+CD57+ T cells in acquired aplastic anemia. CD8+CD57+ cell expansion, shown by flow cytometry, had occurred in the patients selected for sequencing. Each patient carried a diagnosis of severe acquired aplastic anemia. Germline lookup yields CDR1 MNHNY and CDR2 SVGAGI (reference sequence). Trimming cost V 0 bases and J 0 bases, with 5 bases left between them. This CDR3 is built from 14 residues. Genomic DNA was employed as the template in profiling TCR beta VDJ and CDR3. TCRdb called the reads again in MiXCR, with one record for every CDR3 protein. The data contain about 220,000 distinct CDR3 sequences, around 46% of them singletons. This clonotype was recorded at least ten times.

The sample comprised sorted CD4+, CD8+, or CD8+CD57+ T cells (not recorded which) from PBMCs. The origin of this receptor is a human donor with aplastic anemia. The chain employs TRBV6-6 and TRBJ2-5; D uncertain. The CDR3 protein is CASSYSVNQETQYF. CDR3 DNA: TGTGCCAGCAGTTACTCGGTTAACCAAGAGACCCAGTACTTC.